This passage covers 32 T cell receptor beta chains from one sample sequenced in a study of T cell responses to AZD1222 COVID-19 vaccine. Sequenced by immunoSEQ multiplex PCR; TCRdb stores in-frame clones only, minus some. Of roughly 270,000 clones listed, 85% to 95% are singletons. The source was peripheral blood, collected 28 days after the second AZD1222 dose. All receptors derive from an adult who received the AZD1222 COVID-19 vaccine.

The chain recombines TRBV3-1 (or the pseudogene TRBV3-2) with TRBJ1-2; no firm D call. Germline CDR1 is LGHDT and CDR2 is YNNKEL (reference sequence). Between the trimmed V and J ends, which lost 1 base and 8 bases, there was a span of 14 bases. This CDR3 region has 14 residues. The CDR3 here is CASSQGAPPRGYTF. The DNA for the CDR3 is TGTGCCAGCAGCCAAGGCGCCCCGCCGAGGGGCTACACCTTC.

The chain employs TRBV7-6 and TRBJ2-1; 7 nucleotides line up with TRBD2. The V gene's germline CDR1 is SGHVS and CDR2 FNYEAQ. This CDR3 spans 17 amino acids. The J segment lost 0 bases and the V segment lost 0 bases, leaving 5 bases of the junction unmatched. Here the CDR3 reads CASSLASRGSSYNEQFF. CDR3 sequence (DNA): TGTGCCAGCAGCTTAGCGTCGCGGGGGAGCTCCTACAATGAGCAGTTCTTC. The full variable domain, in which reference TRBV7-6 and TRBJ2-1 provide the parts outside the CDR3, is GAGVSQSPRYKVTKRGQDVALRCDPISGHVSLYWYRQALGQGPEFLTYFNYEAQQDKSGLPNDRFSAERPEGSISTLTIQRTEQRDSAMYRCASSLASRGSSYNEQFFGPGTRLTVL.

The chain combines TRBV5-4 with TRBJ1-3; tentative D call: TRBD1 (6 bases). Germline V CDR1 and CDR2: SGHNT, YYREEE (reference sequence). CDR3 length: 16 residues. V lost 0 bases to trimming and J lost 1 base, with 11 bases between them. The CDR3 loop is CASSLGGQGSGNTIYF. The CDR3 coding sequence is TGTGCCAGCAGCTTGGGGGGGCAGGGGTCTGGAAACACCATATATTTT.

This chain joins TRBV19 and TRBJ1-4; tentatively, D is TRBD1 (6 bases). The ends were cut back, 7 bases at V and 8 bases at J, with 17 bases in the middle. This CDR3 is built from 14 residues. CDR1 is LNHDA and CDR2 is SQIVND in the germline V gene (reference sequence). The CDR3, as DNA: TGTGCCAGTATGCAACAGGGCGGGAAGGAAAAACTGTTTTTT. Translating it yields CASMQQGGKEKLFF.

CDR3: CASSLVKTGSTF. In DNA, the CDR3 is TGTGCCAGCAGCTTGGTCAAGACAGGATCCACCTTC. The chain employs TRBV5-8 and TRBJ1-2; D is possibly TRBD1 (6 bases). This CDR3 spans 12 amino acids. Trimming shortened V by 0 bases and J by 13 bases, and 13 bases separated the two germline ends. Germline CDR1 is SGHTS and CDR2 is YDEGEE.

The V gene is TRBV5-1, the J gene TRBJ2-4; possible D gene TRBD1, 6 bases. Germline V gene lookup returns CDR1 SGHRS and CDR2 YFSETQ. The CDR3 sequence is 14 residues long. V gave up 1 base and J gave up 10 bases, with 15 bases separating them. CDR3 loop: CASSLMGATEIQYF. The CDR3 nucleotides are TGCGCCAGCAGCTTGATGGGGGCCACGGAGATTCAGTACTTC.

V and J are TRBV3-1 (or the pseudogene TRBV3-2) and TRBJ1-1; the match to TRBD1 covers 7 bases. The CDR3 is 14 amino acids. Germline V gives CDR1 LGHDT, CDR2 YNNKEL (reference sequence). V was pared by 5 bases and J by 3 bases, with 6 bases of the junction left unmatched. CDR3 DNA sequence: TGTGCCAGCAGCTCCCGGGACAGATACACTGAAGCTTTCTTT. It yields the protein CASSSRDRYTEAFF.

The chain combines TRBV3-1 (or the pseudogene TRBV3-2) with TRBJ2-5; no reliable D call. This CDR3 is built from 13 residues. Germline V gene data show CDR1 as LGHDT and CDR2 as YNNKEL (reference sequence). Trimming stripped 0 bases from V and 5 bases from J, with 7 bases between. CDR3 in amino acids: CASSQDPEETQYF. The CDR3 DNA reads TGTGCCAGCAGCCAAGATCCAGAGGAGACCCAGTACTTC.

This sequence joins TRBV28 and TRBJ1-2, with 9 bases matching TRBD1. Losses at the gene ends were 4 bases for V and 8 bases for J; bases not matched to a gene: 11. The CDR3 covers 15 residues. Germline assignment: CDR1 MDHEN and CDR2 SYDVKM. CDR3: CASSSWTGVENGYTF. CDR3 in DNA: TGTGCCAGCAGTTCCTGGACAGGGGTGGAAAACGGCTACACCTTC.

The chain has TRBV28 and TRBJ1-2; 7 nucleotides agree with TRBD1. The CDR3 contains 14 residues. After removal of 10 bases from V and 6 bases from J, the junction contained 14 bases not matched to a gene. Germline lookup yields CDR1 MDHEN and CDR2 SYDVKM. The CDR3: CATRDTGEVDGYTF. CDR3 DNA: TGTGCCACCCGCGATACAGGGGAAGTAGATGGCTACACCTTC.

The chain links TRBV7-3 to TRBJ2-3; either TRBD1 or TRBD2 may supply D (5 bases each). V gave up 5 bases and J gave up 6 bases, with 9 bases separating them. Germline CDR1 reads SGHTA; CDR2 reads FQGTGA. The CDR3 has 12 amino acids. The CDR3 is CASSQGRDTQYF. CDR3 DNA sequence: TGTGCCAGCAGCCAGGGACGTGATACGCAGTATTTT. The variable domain in full, completed from reference TRBV7-3 and TRBJ2-3, reads GAGVSQTPSNKVTEKGKYVELRCDPISGHTALYWYRQSLGQGPEFLIYFQGTGAADDSGLPNDRFFAVRPEGSVSTLKIQRTERGDSAVYLCASSQGRDTQYFGPGTRLTVL.

The CDR3 sequence is CASSLGRSYNSPLHF. The CDR3 DNA follows: TGTGCCAGCAGCCTGGGACGCTCCTATAATTCACCCCTCCACTTT. V usage is TRBV7-2 and J usage is TRBJ1-6; perhaps TRBD1 as D (5 bases). V shed 5 bases and J shed 0 bases, with 8 bases lying between them. Germline lookup yields CDR1 SGHTA and CDR2 FQGNSA. The CDR3 loop spans 15 amino acids.

This chain joins TRBV11-2 and TRBJ2-7; D might be TRBD1 or TRBD2, each matching 5 bases. This CDR3 spans 16 amino acids. Trimming stripped 4 bases from V and 1 base from J, with 17 bases between. CDR1 is SGHAT, CDR2 FQNNGV, per germline. The CDR3 region is CASSSQKGRRSYEQYF. The CDR3 bases are TGTGCCAGCAGCTCTCAGAAGGGACGGAGGTCCTACGAGCAGTACTTC.

V usage is TRBV15 and J usage is TRBJ2-5; 7 nucleotides match TRBD1. The CDR3 covers 14 residues. The trim removed 3 bases at V and 7 bases at J, leaving 8 bases unmatched. Per the germline V gene, CDR1 is LNHNV and CDR2 is YYDKDF (reference sequence). CDR3: CATSRTQGWATQYF. CDR3 nucleotide sequence: TGTGCCACCAGCAGGACACAGGGGTGGGCGACCCAGTACTTC.

The chain combines TRBV7-9 with TRBJ1-2; possible D gene TRBD1, 6 bases. V gave up 4 bases and J gave up 2 bases, with 11 bases separating them. CDR1 and CDR2 from the germline V gene are SEHNR and FQNEAQ (reference sequence). The CDR3 extends over 14 amino acids. The CDR3 protein is CASSSQGPNYGYTF. The DNA of the CDR3 is TGTGCCAGCAGCTCCCAGGGGCCCAACTATGGCTACACCTTC.

This sequence joins TRBV2 and TRBJ2-7, with D tentatively TRBD1 (5 bases). The CDR3 is 11 amino acids. Germline V lookup: CDR1 SNHLY, CDR2 FYNNEI. V lost 7 bases and J lost 7, with 11 bases in between. CDR3 region: CASIRVGEQYF. In nucleotides, the CDR3 is TGTGCCAGCATCAGGGTCGGGGAGCAGTACTTC.

This clone was observed once. The chain recombines TRBV6-4 with TRBJ2-7, with D perhaps TRBD2 (7 bases). Trimming stripped 6 bases from V and 5 bases from J, with 17 bases between. Germline CDR1 and CDR2: MRHNA and SNTAGT. The CDR3 contains 14 residues. The chain's CDR3 is CASSPGGANNEQYF. Here the CDR3 DNA reads TGTGCCAGCAGCCCTGGGGGGGCGAACAACGAGCAGTACTTC.

The CDR3 sequence is CASSESVNTEAFF. CDR3 coding DNA: TGTGCCAGCAGTGAGTCCGTGAACACTGAAGCTTTCTTT. The chain is built from TRBV25-1 and TRBJ1-1; D gene ambiguous. Per the germline V gene, CDR1 is MGHDK and CDR2 is SYGVNS. The CDR3 is 13 residues long. Trimming took 3 bases from V and 0 from J, leaving 5 bases between them.

The rearrangement uses TRBV15 and TRBJ1-3; maybe TRBD1 (5 bases). The germline V gene encodes CDR1 LNHNV and CDR2 YYDKDF (reference sequence). The CDR3 has 15 residues. Trimming took 3 bases from V and 4 from J, leaving 13 bases between them. CDR3 in amino acids: CATSSLVQGGNTIYF. DNA for the CDR3: TGTGCCACCAGCAGCCTCGTCCAGGGAGGAAACACCATATATTTT.

The chain joins TRBV5-6 to TRBJ1-5, with 8 bases matching TRBD1. This CDR3 is built from 16 residues. CDR1 and CDR2 from the germline V gene are SGHDT and YYEEEE. Trimming cost V 2 bases and J 1 base; bases outside gene matches: 5. The CDR3 DNA reads TGTGCCAGCAGCTTCCGACAGGGGAGAAGCAATCAGCCCCAGCATTTT. As protein: CASSFRQGRSNQPQHF.

The CDR3 DNA reads TGTGCCTGGAGTGCCCACCGTAGTGACTTATCCAATTCACCCCTCCACTTT. This encodes CAWSAHRSDLSNSPLHF. The rearrangement uses TRBV30 and TRBJ1-6, with D uncertain. The V gene lost 1 base and the J gene lost 7 bases, with 20 bases spanning the gap. Germline V gene lookup returns CDR1 GTSNPN and CDR2 SVGIG (reference sequence). This CDR3 is built from 17 residues.

This clone was counted a single time. The V call is TRBV7-3, the J call TRBJ2-1; 7 bases are a match to TRBD2. V was clipped by 0 bases and J by 6 bases; unmatched bases: 2. CDR1 is SGHTA, CDR2 FQGTGA, per germline. The CDR3 has 14 residues. The chain's CDR3 is CASSLTGGTNEQFF. Written as DNA, the CDR3 is TGTGCCAGCAGCTTAACGGGGGGGACCAATGAGCAGTTCTTC.

The chain links TRBV9 to TRBJ1-2; a weak D match, TRBD1 (6 bases). The ends were cut back, 2 bases at V and 0 bases at J, with 14 bases in the middle. The CDR3 has 16 amino acids. Germline V gives CDR1 SGDLS, CDR2 YYNGEE. CDR3 nucleotide sequence: TGTGCCAGCAGCGTTGACTCAGGGGTAGCTAACTATGGCTACACCTTC. Its translation is CASSVDSGVANYGYTF.

This chain connects TRBV7-3 to TRBJ1-1, with a possible D match to TRBD1 (6 bases). Germline-derived CDR1 and CDR2 are SGHTA and FQGTGA. This CDR3 spans 14 amino acids. V was cut by 5 bases and J by 10 bases, with 20 bases left in between. CDR3 residues: CASSTPMTGTGAFF. The CDR3 DNA sequence: TGTGCCAGCAGCACACCCATGACAGGAACGGGAGCTTTCTTT.

The chain joins TRBV5-6 to TRBJ1-1; possibly TRBD1 for D (5 bases). This CDR3 has 14 residues. Germline V gene lookup returns CDR1 SGHDT and CDR2 YYEEEE. V dropped 3 bases and J dropped 9 bases, with 18 bases sitting between them. CDR3 bases: TGTGCCAGCAGCTCCTCCAGGGTTTTGACCCAAGCTTTCTTT. It codes for CASSSSRVLTQAFF.

The chain has TRBV28 and TRBJ2-7; TRBD2 agrees at 11 bases. The V gene's germline CDR1 is MDHEN and CDR2 SYDVKM. The CDR3 consists of 15 residues. V shed 5 bases and J 2 bases; nucleotides not matched to a gene: 5. Here the CDR3 reads CASSPGTSGTYEQYF. DNA for the CDR3: TGTGCCAGCAGTCCCGGGACTAGCGGTACCTACGAGCAGTACTTC.

The genes are TRBV12-3 or TRBV12-4 and TRBJ2-2; perhaps TRBD1 as D (6 bases). Trimming took off 5 bases at V and 6 bases at J, with 10 bases between the two ends. The CDR3 is 13 residues long. CDR3: CASSKGDAGELFF. As DNA, the CDR3 is TGTGCCAGCAGTAAGGGGGATGCCGGGGAGCTGTTTTTT.

The chain has TRBV28 and TRBJ2-1; D is tentatively TRBD1 or TRBD2 (5 bases each). The CDR3 sequence is 13 residues long. With 8 bases removed from V and 5 bases from J, the gap between germline ends came to 13 bases. Germline CDR1 and CDR2: MDHEN and SYDVKM. DNA of the CDR3: TGTGCCAGCTGGGGGACGCCCAACAATGAGCAGTTCTTC. It codes for CASWGTPNNEQFF.

V is TRBV6-5 and J is TRBJ2-5; D possibly corresponds to TRBD2 (6 bases). CDR3 length equals 15 residues. Per the germline V gene, CDR1 is MNHEY and CDR2 is SVGAGI. The V gene lost 6 bases and the J gene lost 4 bases, with 18 bases spanning the gap. CDR3 protein: CASRKPGVDLETQYF. In nucleotides, the CDR3 is TGTGCCAGCAGGAAACCGGGAGTAGATCTAGAGACCCAGTACTTC.

This chain connects TRBV11-3 to TRBJ2-3; D might be TRBD2 (5 bases). The V gene's germline CDR1 is SGHNT and CDR2 YENEEA. This CDR3 contains 14 residues. The V end lost 1 base, the J end lost 7 bases, and 12 bases lay between the germline ends. Written as DNA, the CDR3 is TGTGCCAGCAGCTTAGGTGAGGGTCAAAATACGCAGTATTTT. Its translation: CASSLGEGQNTQYF.

J is TRBJ2-1 and V is TRBV6-2 or TRBV6-3; the D is unclear. Germline CDR1 MNHEY, CDR2 SVGEGT. Trimming shortened V by 0 bases and J by 10 bases, and 4 bases separated the two germline ends. The CDR3 spans 11 residues. In nucleotides, the CDR3 is TGTGCCAGCAGTTACTCTAGCGAGCAGTTCTTC. This codes for CASSYSSEQFF.

The genes are TRBV9 and TRBJ1-1; D is ambiguous. The V and J ends lost 0 bases and 11 bases respectively, with 14 bases between them. Germline CDR1 is SGDLS and CDR2 is YYNGEE. This CDR3 is 13 amino acids long. This CDR3 is CASSVDAPGMAFF. The CDR3 DNA is TGTGCCAGCAGCGTAGACGCCCCCGGAATGGCTTTCTTT. The whole variable domain, remainder taken from reference TRBV9 and TRBJ1-1, is DSGVTQTPKHLITATGQRVTLRCSPRSGDLSVYWYQQSLDQGLQFLIQYYNGEERAKGNILERFSAQQFPDLHSELNLSSLELGDSALYFCASSVDAPGMAFFGQGTRLTVV.